What follows are 26 T cell receptor beta chains derived from one specimen sequenced in a study of blood T cell repertoires in COVID-19 (dated by TCRdb to 2019 to 2021). The method behind the library was the immunoSEQ multiplex PCR assay. TCRdb re-hosts the immuneACCESS table, in-frame sequences only. Its copies lack some clones; in the studies checked, an unresolved V gene accounts for under half of them, and the cause for the rest is not known. The sample table contains about 62,000 clones; only one count was recorded for more than 80% of them. 18% of the sample lies in the top ten. Sequenced sample: peripheral blood. The source is an older woman with COVID-19, enrolled during active disease.

The chain employs TRBV7-8 and TRBJ1-2, with 11 bases fitting TRBD1. The CDR3 loop spans 15 amino acids. In germline, CDR1 is SGHVS, CDR2 FQNEAQ. Trimming took 8 bases from V and 4 from J; bases not matched to a gene: 9. The CDR3: CASGLRDRGFYGYTF. As DNA, the CDR3 is TGTGCCAGCGGGCTCCGGGACAGGGGGTTCTATGGCTACACCTTC.

This sequence joins TRBV6-1 and TRBJ1-2; the match to TRBD1 covers 11 bases. CDR1 is MNHNS, CDR2 SASEGT, per germline. J gave up 4 bases and V 2 bases, and 9 bases lay outside the gene matches. The CDR3 consists of 17 residues. The CDR3 DNA follows: TGTGCCAGCAGTGAAATTCCGGGACAGGGGGGTAGCTATGGCTACACCTTC. Its translation is CASSEIPGQGGSYGYTF.

The V gene is TRBV10-3, the J gene TRBJ1-2; tentatively, D is TRBD1 (6 bases). The CDR3 runs 14 residues. Trimming took 4 bases from V and 4 from J, leaving 13 bases between them. The germline V gene encodes CDR1 ENHRY and CDR2 SYGVKD. The CDR3 sequence: CAISGQGPFYGYTF. The CDR3 nucleotides are TGTGCCATCAGTGGTCAGGGGCCCTTCTATGGCTACACCTTC.

The chain has TRBV6-1 and TRBJ2-7; tentative D call: TRBD1 (5 bases). The ends were cut back, 2 bases at V and 0 bases at J, with 14 bases in the middle. Germline assignment: CDR1 MNHNS and CDR2 SASEGT. The CDR3 length is 16 residues. CDR3 nucleotide sequence: TGTGCCAGCAGTGAACGGGCAGGGTGGGTCTCCTACGAGCAGTACTTC. Its translation is CASSERAGWVSYEQYF.

The chain recombines TRBV3-1 (or the pseudogene TRBV3-2) with TRBJ1-1; 8 bases align to TRBD1. V shed 4 bases, J shed 5 bases, and the junction held 0 bases outside the gene matches. Germline CDR1 LGHDT, CDR2 YNNKEL (reference sequence). The CDR3 runs to 12 residues. CDR3 protein: CASSRQGTEAFF. CDR3 bases: TGTGCCAGCAGCCGACAGGGGACTGAAGCTTTCTTT.

Here the CDR3 DNA reads TGTGCCAGCAGTTACTCGAAGGGTAGCGGCACGAATAGGTACGAGCAGTACTTC. Its protein is CASSYSKGSGTNRYEQYF. The chain recombines TRBV6-2 or TRBV6-3 with TRBJ2-7; maybe TRBD2 (6 bases). The ends were cut back, 0 bases at V and 4 bases at J, with 22 bases in the middle. This CDR3 comprises 18 residues. In germline, CDR1 is MNHEY, CDR2 SVGEGT.

This chain connects TRBV7-8 to TRBJ2-1; D possibly corresponds to TRBD2 (6 bases). This CDR3 has 15 amino acids. The V gene's germline CDR1 is SGHVS and CDR2 FQNEAQ. V dropped 4 bases and J dropped 9 bases, with 19 bases sitting between them. The CDR3 DNA is TGTGCCAGCAGCTGGGTTGGAGGGGTGGATGGTGAGCAGTTCTTC. Encoded protein: CASSWVGGVDGEQFF.

This clone appeared a few times. The V call is TRBV14, the J call TRBJ2-1, with 11 bases that match TRBD2. The ends lost 6 bases at V and 3 bases at J; junction bases unmatched: 4. This CDR3 has 15 amino acids. The germline gives CDR1 SGHDN, CDR2 FVKESK. In DNA, the CDR3 is TGTGCCAGCAGGTTAGCGGGAGGGCGCTACAATGAGCAGTTCTTC. As protein: CASRLAGGRYNEQFF. Complete variable domain (other parts from reference TRBV14 and TRBJ2-1): EAGVTQFPSHSVIEKGQTVTLRCDPISGHDNLYWYRRVMGKEIKFLLHFVKESKQDESGMPNNRFLAERTGGTYSTLKVQPAELEDSGVYFCASRLAGGRYNEQFFGPGTRLTVL.

The chain employs TRBV11-2 and TRBJ1-3; D is perhaps TRBD1 (5 bases). The CDR3 has 15 residues. The germline CDR1 and CDR2 sequences are SGHAT and FQNNGV. Trimming took 5 bases from V and 0 from J, leaving 11 bases between them. The CDR3 nucleotides are TGTGCCAGCAGCCAACCTACAGGCTCTGGAAACACCATATATTTT. It encodes CASSQPTGSGNTIYF.

The V gene is TRBV5-1, the J gene TRBJ2-1, with 12 bases matching TRBD2. The CDR3 extends over 15 amino acids. Germline V gives CDR1 SGHRS, CDR2 YFSETQ. J lost 9 bases, V lost 2 bases, and 6 bases had no gene match. The DNA of the CDR3 is TGCGCCAGCAGCTTTCCTAGCGGGAGGGCAGGTGAGCAGTTCTTC. Amino acid sequence: CASSFPSGRAGEQFF. Supplemented by reference TRBV5-1 and TRBJ2-1, the full variable domain reads KAGVTQTPRYLIKTRGQQVTLSCSPISGHRSVSWYQQTPGQGLQFLFEYFSETQRNKGNFPGRFSGRQFSNSRSEMNVSTLELGDSALYLCASSFPSGRAGEQFFGPGTRLTVL.

The V and J genes are TRBV21-1 and TRBJ1-5. TRBV21-1 is noted as a pseudogene. This CDR3 comprises 14 residues. This CDR3 reads CASSNQEGDQPQHF. Here the CDR3 DNA reads TGTGCCAGCAGCAACCAGGAGGGAGATCAGCCCCAGCATTTT.

The chain is built from TRBV11-3 and TRBJ1-1; D is perhaps TRBD1 (5 bases). Germline CDR1 reads SGHNT; CDR2 reads YENEEA. Trimming cost V 4 bases and J 11 bases, with 14 bases left between them. The CDR3 loop spans 12 amino acids. The CDR3 sequence: CASSSYQGGAFF. CDR3 sequence (DNA): TGTGCCAGCAGCTCTTACCAGGGTGGCGCTTTCTTT.

This chain joins TRBV30 and TRBJ2-7; TRBD1 agrees at 12 bases. The CDR3 length is 14 residues. The germline CDR1 and CDR2 sequences are GTSNPN and SVGIG (reference sequence). Unmatched junction bases numbered 3, after V lost 3 bases and J lost 3 bases. The DNA of the CDR3 is TGTGCCTGGAGGGGACAGGGGGCGGGCTACGAGCAGTACTTC. It is translated as CAWRGQGAGYEQYF.

The CDR3 DNA sequence: TGTGCCAGCAGCCGACTAGCAGGGGAGCAGTACTTC. This encodes CASSRLAGEQYF. The rearrangement uses TRBV27 and TRBJ2-7; 7 bases line up with TRBD2. The CDR3 spans 12 residues. The trim removed 6 bases at V and 7 bases at J, leaving 6 bases unmatched. CDR1 and CDR2 (germline): MNHEY, SMNVEV (reference sequence).

The chain recombines TRBV28 with TRBJ1-5; 8 bases line up with TRBD1. CDR1 is MDHEN, CDR2 SYDVKM, per germline. The CDR3 length is 16 residues. Trimming removed 6 bases from V and 1 base from J; junction bases left unmatched: 8. CDR3 residues: CASRVRTGTSNQPQHF. DNA of the CDR3: TGTGCCAGCAGGGTTAGGACAGGGACCAGCAATCAGCCCCAGCATTTT. Variable domain in full (rest from reference TRBV28 and TRBJ1-5): DVKVTQSSRYLVKRTGEKVFLECVQDMDHENMFWYRQDPGLGLRLIYFSYDVKMKEKGDIPEGYSVSREKKERFSLILESASTNQTSMYLCASRVRTGTSNQPQHFGDGTRLSIL.

The genes are TRBV7-2 and TRBJ1-1, with a tentative D call TRBD1 (5 bases). Germline lookup yields CDR1 SGHTA and CDR2 FQGNSA. The CDR3 is 15 residues long. Trimming left V 5 bases short and J 1 base short, with 14 bases between. CDR3 sequence: CASSLGGYRNTEAFF. For the CDR3, the DNA is TGTGCCAGCAGCCTCGGGGGGTACAGGAACACTGAAGCTTTCTTT. The entire variable domain, with the rest obtained from reference TRBV7-2 and TRBJ1-1, is as follows: GAGVSQSPSNKVTEKGKDVELRCDPISGHTALYWYRQSLGQGLEFLIYFQGNSAPDKSGLPSDRFSAERTGGSVSTLTIQRTQQEDSAVYLCASSLGGYRNTEAFFGQGTRLTVV.

This chain uses TRBV18 with TRBJ2-3; D gene uncertain. CDR3 length: 12 amino acids. Looked up from germline, CDR1 is KGHSH and CDR2 is LQKENI. V was trimmed by 5 bases and J by 0 bases, leaving 3 bases between them. The CDR3 here is CASSTSTDTQYF. The CDR3 DNA is TGTGCCAGCTCAACTAGCACAGATACGCAGTATTTT.

V gene TRBV9 combines with J gene TRBJ2-3; D gene uncertain. The CDR3 spans 15 residues. Germline-derived CDR1 and CDR2 are SGDLS and YYNGEE. The ends were cut back, 0 bases at V and 2 bases at J, with 10 bases in the middle. CDR3 sequence (DNA): TGTGCCAGCAGCGTAGCTGGCGGTTACACAGATACGCAGTATTTT. It yields the protein CASSVAGGYTDTQYF.

The CDR3 protein is CASSITAQENEKLFF. CDR3 bases: TGTGCCAGTAGTATCACAGCACAAGAGAATGAAAAACTGTTTTTT. V usage is TRBV19 and J usage is TRBJ1-4; D is ambiguous. Looked up from germline, CDR1 is LNHDA and CDR2 is SQIVND (reference sequence). CDR3 length: 15 amino acids. V was shortened by 3 bases and J by 5 bases, with 13 bases between the two germline ends.

The rearrangement uses TRBV27 and TRBJ1-5, with a tentative D call TRBD1 (6 bases). The V end lost 5 bases, the J end lost 5 bases, and 13 bases lay between the germline ends. Germline CDR1 and CDR2: MNHEY and SMNVEV (reference sequence). CDR3 length equals 14 residues. The CDR3 DNA sequence: TGTGCCAGCAGTATACAACAGGGCTATCAGCCCCAGCATTTT. Protein product: CASSIQQGYQPQHF.

The chain has TRBV6-2 or TRBV6-3 and TRBJ1-1; the match to TRBD1 covers 9 bases. Germline CDR1 reads MNHEY; CDR2 reads SVGEGT. The CDR3 extends over 15 amino acids. Trimming cost V 6 bases and J 1 base; bases outside gene matches: 6. CDR3 bases: TGTGCCAGCAGCAAACAGGGGGCCAGGAACACTGAAGCTTTCTTT. Residues: CASSKQGARNTEAFF.

This chain joins TRBV6-5 and TRBJ1-2; 7 nucleotides agree with TRBD1. This CDR3 contains 14 residues. Trimming cost V 6 bases and J 1 base; bases outside gene matches: 5. The germline V gene has CDR1 MNHEY and CDR2 SVGAGI. The CDR3, as DNA: TGTGCCAGCAGCTTAGGGGGCCTTAACTATGGCTACACCTTC. Translation: CASSLGGLNYGYTF.

The chain has TRBV29-1 and TRBJ2-7, with D perhaps TRBD1 (6 bases). The CDR3 has 12 amino acids. With 5 bases removed from V and 5 bases from J, the gap between germline ends came to 13 bases. CDR1 SQVTM and CDR2 ANQGSEA come from the germline V gene. The DNA of the CDR3 is TGCAGCGTTAACGCAGGGGTCCACGAGCAGTACTTC. Its protein product is CSVNAGVHEQYF.

The chain carries TRBV29-1 and TRBJ1-3; TRBD1 is a possible D gene (6 bases). The CDR3 has 18 residues. Germline CDR1 is SQVTM and CDR2 is ANQGSEA. Trimming left V 2 bases short and J 4 bases short, with 24 bases between. The CDR3 DNA reads as TGCAGCGTTGAATATGAATATGGCCAGGGGAGTTTAGGAAACACCATATATTTT. It codes for CSVEYEYGQGSLGNTIYF.

The chain couples TRBV24-1 to TRBJ1-5; 8 bases agree with TRBD1. The CDR3 is 16 amino acids. In germline, CDR1 is KGHDR, CDR2 SFDVKD. J lost 3 bases, V lost 4 bases, and 7 bases had no gene match. The CDR3 here is CATSDSDRGDNQPQHF. The CDR3 bases are TGTGCCACCAGTGACTCCGACAGGGGAGACAATCAGCCCCAGCATTTT.

J is TRBJ2-3 and V is TRBV11-3, with 7 bases aligning to TRBD2. The germline gives CDR1 SGHNT, CDR2 YENEEA. CDR3 length: 15 amino acids. With 3 bases clipped from V and 2 bases from J, the junction kept 5 bases outside the gene matches. This chain's CDR3 is CASSFRTSPTDTQYF. The CDR3 nucleotides read TGTGCCAGCAGCTTTAGGACTAGTCCCACAGATACGCAGTATTTT.